This record covers a single T cell receptor beta chain. This sample was taken from a study of T cell responses to AZD1222 COVID-19 vaccine. The CDR3 sequence is 15 residues long. The J segment lost 5 bases and the V segment lost 4 bases, leaving 5 bases of the junction unmatched. Germline CDR1 reads KGHDR; CDR2 reads SFDVKD. Here immunoSEQ multiplex PCR was the method, and the copy in TCRdb shows in-frame clones only, minus some. The sample consists of about 110,000 clones, about 85% of them appearing once. Sequences were derived from peripheral blood, sampled on day 0 of AZD1222 vaccination. V gene TRBV24-1 combines with J gene TRBJ1-4; 8 nucleotides agree with TRBD1. The receptor's source is an adult in good health. This CDR3 reads CATSEPGQGNEKLFF. DNA for the CDR3: TGTGCCACCAGTGAGCCCGGACAGGGCAATGAAAAACTGTTTTTT.